This TCR beta chain originates from a study of OX40 agonist ivuxolimab in advanced cancers. Overall study context: While on treatment, patients had intravenous ivuxolimab at 0.01 to 10 mg/kg every 2 weeks. From about 20 to 79 years was the age range, with a mean of approximately 63 years, and approximately 80% were male. Broader study findings: Antigens targeted by the expanded peripheral T cells were not determined. More expanded clones were found, on average, in CD8+ than in CD4+ T cells.

This CDR3 contains 16 residues. Germline V gene data show CDR1 as SGHNT and CDR2 as YYREEE (reference sequence). V lost 1 base to trimming and J lost 7 bases; unmatched junction nucleotides: 7. Of note for this clone: Its target is not known.

Only in-frame clones appear in the TCRdb table, and some are missing; sequencing was by immunoSEQ multiplex PCR. In the table there are more than 75,000 clones, about 86% of which are singletons. The source was CD4+ or CD8+ T cells sorted from blood, collected in a trial of the OX40 agonist ivuxolimab. This chain connects TRBV5-4 to TRBJ2-1; 11 bases are a match to TRBD2. The TCR was taken from an adult with an advanced solid tumor such as melanoma, head and neck, liver or kidney cancer. Written as DNA, the CDR3 is TGTGCCAGCAGCTTGAACCTAGCGGGAGGTTGGAATGAGCAGTTCTTC. Encoded protein: CASSLNLAGGWNEQFF.